These T cell receptor beta chains were read from a single sample in a study of control samples from healthy donors and cancer patients. Generated by immunoSEQ multiplex PCR, the TCRdb table keeps only in-frame clones and is missing some. The sample consists of 150,000 to 200,000 clones, about 94% of them appearing once. Sequenced: blood. The origin of the receptors is a woman aged 30 to 39 in good health. The CDR3 runs from the conserved cysteine through the conserved F or W. Fields, in order: CDR3 DNA, CDR3 protein, V gene, J gene, D gene, clone size. The D gene is left open where the match is weak. Clone size is shown for a subset of rows, as once, few, many or a class of expanded clone.

DNA: TGCAGCTGTCGGGAGGGGCACGACTATGGCTACACCTTC; CDR3: CSCREGHDYGYTF; V: TRBV29-1; J: TRBJ1-2; D: NA; size: NA
DNA: TGCAGCGCCGTTCGACTAGCGGGGAGCACAGATACGCAGTATTTT; CDR3: CSAVRLAGSTDTQYF; V: TRBV29-1; J: TRBJ2-3; D: TRBD2; size: once
DNA: TGTGCCAGCAGTCGCCCGGGGAGAGAGCTCGGGGCCAACGTCCTGACTTTC; CDR3: CASSRPGRELGANVLTF; V: TRBV5-4; J: TRBJ2-6; D: NA; size: NA
DNA: TGTGCCAGAAGCATAAAACAGGTGAACACTGAAGCTTTCTTT; CDR3: CARSIKQVNTEAFF; V: TRBV5-3; J: TRBJ1-1; D: NA; size: NA
DNA: TGTGCCAGCAGCTTTCCCCCCTATAGCGGTACTAGCACAGATACGCAGTATTTT; CDR3: CASSFPPYSGTSTDTQYF; V: TRBV7-2; J: TRBJ2-3; D: NA; size: NA
DNA: TGTGCCAGCAGCTTCACTAGTTCTGCCGGGGAGCTGTTTTTT; CDR3: CASSFTSSAGELFF; V: TRBV11-2; J: TRBJ2-2; D: NA; size: NA
DNA: TGTGCCAGCAGTGAGGGAGTGCGGGAGGTCGACGAGCAGTACTTC; CDR3: CASSEGVREVDEQYF; V: TRBV6-1; J: TRBJ2-7; D: TRBD2; size: NA
DNA: TGTGCCAGCAGCTTCGTAACGGATACGCAGTATTTT; CDR3: CASSFVTDTQYF; V: TRBV7-9; J: TRBJ2-3; D: NA; size: NA
DNA: TGTGCCAGCAGCTTAAAGGCAGCGGGAGGTGAAAAACTGTTTTTT; CDR3: CASSLKAAGGEKLFF; V: TRBV3-1/TRBV3-2; J: TRBJ1-4; D: NA; size: NA
DNA: TGTGCCAGCAGTAGGTCCGGGTTCAACATTCAGTACTTC; CDR3: CASSRSGFNIQYF; V: TRBV28; J: TRBJ2-4; D: NA; size: NA
DNA: TGTGCCAGCTCACCTGGCGCGAACACTGAAGCTTTCTTT; CDR3: CASSPGANTEAFF; V: TRBV18; J: TRBJ1-1; D: NA; size: NA
DNA: TGCAGCCTGGGACCGAGCTATGGCTACACCTTC; CDR3: CSLGPSYGYTF; V: TRBV20-1; J: TRBJ1-2; D: NA; size: few
DNA: TGTGCCAGCAGTGTAGCGGGGGAGACCTACGAGCAGTACTTC; CDR3: CASSVAGETYEQYF; V: TRBV6-1; J: TRBJ2-7; D: TRBD2; size: NA
DNA: TGTGCCAGTAGTACCTCGCGAGACAGGGGTCATCAGCCCCAGCATTTT; CDR3: CASSTSRDRGHQPQHF; V: TRBV19; J: TRBJ1-5; D: TRBD1; size: few
DNA: TGTGCCAGCAGTCCCCTCCTAGCGGAATCCTACGAGCAGTACTTC; CDR3: CASSPLLAESYEQYF; V: TRBV27; J: TRBJ2-7; D: TRBD2; size: few
DNA: TGTGCCAGCAGTTTGGACTTTCGGGGGGCGGGGGGTCAGCCCCAGCATTTT; CDR3: CASSLDFRGAGGQPQHF; V: TRBV28; J: TRBJ1-5; D: NA; size: NA
DNA: TGTGCCATCCGGGCAGGGGCGGAAACAGATACGCAGTATTTT; CDR3: CAIRAGAETDTQYF; V: TRBV10-3; J: TRBJ2-3; D: NA; size: NA
DNA: TGTGCCTGGAGTCCCACGGGGCGGGGATCCAAACTGTTTTTT; CDR3: CAWSPTGRGSKLFF; V: TRBV30; J: TRBJ1-4; D: NA; size: NA
DNA: TGTGCCAGCAGTTGGGGGGCAGTATCCTACAATGAGCAGTTCTTC; CDR3: CASSWGAVSYNEQFF; V: TRBV6-2/TRBV6-3; J: TRBJ2-1; D: NA; size: NA
DNA: TGCGCCAGCAGCCAAGGTAGAACAGGAAGAGCGGAAAACGAGCAGTACTTC; CDR3: CASSQGRTGRAENEQYF; V: TRBV4-1; J: TRBJ2-7; D: NA; size: NA
DNA: TGTGCCATCAGAGATGGGGGGGCCCCCTTAGGTGAGCAGTTCTTC; CDR3: CAIRDGGAPLGEQFF; V: TRBV10-3; J: TRBJ2-1; D: NA; size: few
DNA: TGCGCCAGCAGCTTGCTGACATCATCAGATACGCAGTATTTT; CDR3: CASSLLTSSDTQYF; V: TRBV5-1; J: TRBJ2-3; D: NA; size: NA
DNA: TGTGCCAGCAGTTTACTGGACAGGGTCCAGCCCCAGCATTTT; CDR3: CASSLLDRVQPQHF; V: TRBV28; J: TRBJ1-5; D: TRBD1; size: NA
DNA: TGCGCCAGCAGCCCCTCTAGCGGGAGCTCCTACAATGAGCAGTTCTTC; CDR3: CASSPSSGSSYNEQFF; V: TRBV4-1; J: TRBJ2-1; D: TRBD2; size: NA
DNA: TGTGCCAGCAACTTCGAAGAGACCCAGTACTTC; CDR3: CASNFEETQYF; V: TRBV7-2; J: TRBJ2-5; D: NA; size: NA
DNA: TGTGCCAGCAGTTACTCGGGACGGGACCCCTCCGGAAACATTCAGTACTTC; CDR3: CASSYSGRDPSGNIQYF; V: TRBV6-2/TRBV6-3; J: TRBJ2-4; D: NA; size: NA
DNA: TGTGCCAGCAGCCCCCTGGGTACGGGGACTGAAGCTTTCTTT; CDR3: CASSPLGTGTEAFF; V: TRBV7-8; J: TRBJ1-1; D: NA; size: NA
DNA: TGTGCCAGCAGCTCCGGACTAGCGGGATCTGTAGAGCAGTACTTC; CDR3: CASSSGLAGSVEQYF; V: TRBV9; J: TRBJ2-7; D: TRBD2; size: NA
DNA: TGCGCCAGCAGGCCCTCCAGGGGGACTAGCGGGAGCCTTAATGAGCAGTTCTTC; CDR3: CASRPSRGTSGSLNEQFF; V: TRBV10-2; J: TRBJ2-1; D: TRBD2; size: NA
DNA: TGTGCCAGTAGTGATCAGGGGGTCAGCACCGGGGAGCTGTTTTTT; CDR3: CASSDQGVSTGELFF; V: TRBV19; J: TRBJ2-2; D: TRBD1; size: once
DNA: TGTGCCAGCAGTTACTCGAACCACCCGAGAGGGTCACCCCTCCACTTT; CDR3: CASSYSNHPRGSPLHF; V: TRBV6-5; J: TRBJ1-6; D: NA; size: few
DNA: TGTGCCACACAGGGGGGCACAGATACGCAGTATTTT; CDR3: CATQGGTDTQYF; V: TRBV24-1; J: TRBJ2-3; D: TRBD1; size: NA
DNA: TGTGCCAGCACCCGGGACAGGGCGGGGAGCAATCAGCCCCAGCATTTT; CDR3: CASTRDRAGSNQPQHF; V: TRBV21-1; J: TRBJ1-5; D: NA; size: NA
DNA: TGTGCCAGCAGCTTACTGGCAGTCCATGGCTACACCTTC; CDR3: CASSLLAVHGYTF; V: TRBV7-8; J: TRBJ1-2; D: NA; size: NA
DNA: TGTGCCAGCTGCCGGGACAGGGGCTCCTACGAGCAGTACTTC; CDR3: CASCRDRGSYEQYF; V: TRBV6-5; J: TRBJ2-7; D: TRBD1; size: NA
DNA: TGTGCCAGCAGCTATGATGGCGGGAGATCTGAGCAGTTCTTC; CDR3: CASSYDGGRSEQFF; V: TRBV5-4; J: TRBJ2-1; D: TRBD2; size: once
DNA: TGTGCCAGCAGCTTCCGGCGGGAGCGGGATGAGCAGTTCTTC; CDR3: CASSFRRERDEQFF; V: TRBV7-2; J: TRBJ2-1; D: TRBD2; size: NA
DNA: TGTGCTAGTGGTGCCCTTCGACAGGGGCCTAGAGCTGGCTACACCTTC; CDR3: CASGALRQGPRAGYTF; V: TRBV12-5; J: TRBJ1-2; D: TRBD1; size: NA
DNA: TGTGCCAGCAGCCAAGGTGGAAACACCATATATTTT; CDR3: CASSQGGNTIYF; V: TRBV14; J: TRBJ1-3; D: NA; size: NA
DNA: TGTGCCAGCAGCCCATGGACAGGGCCTGGAAACACCATATATTTT; CDR3: CASSPWTGPGNTIYF; V: TRBV4-2; J: TRBJ1-3; D: TRBD1; size: NA
DNA: TGTGCCAGCAGCGACTGGGACAAACCCTACGAGCAGTACTTC; CDR3: CASSDWDKPYEQYF; V: TRBV28; J: TRBJ2-7; D: NA; size: NA
DNA: TGTGCCAGCAGAACACAGGGTTCCACTGAAGCTTTCTTT; CDR3: CASRTQGSTEAFF; V: TRBV6-5; J: TRBJ1-1; D: NA; size: NA
DNA: TGCGCCAGCAGCCAAGATGAGGACCCGGCAGATACGCAGTATTTT; CDR3: CASSQDEDPADTQYF; V: TRBV4-1; J: TRBJ2-3; D: NA; size: NA